This T cell receptor beta chain was profiled in a study of blood T cell repertoires in COVID-19. As for the study in general: Samples of COVID-19 (acute and convalescent) were obtained from the United States, Italy and Spain. PBMCs, B-cell-depleted T cells, or T cells provided the cDNA or gDNA that made up the material.

J gave up 3 bases and V 6 bases, and 7 bases lay outside the gene matches. Germline V gene sequence: CDR1 LNHDA, CDR2 SQIVND (reference sequence). The CDR3 consists of 14 residues. TCRdb's copy holds only in-frame clones and misses some; the assay was immunoSEQ multiplex PCR. The repertoire holds fewer than 200,000 clones, around 90% seen once, with 3% to 4.5% in the top ten. V and J are TRBV19 and TRBJ1-2, with 7 positions matching TRBD1. This receptor was obtained from an older woman who had recovered from COVID-19. Sample: peripheral blood. CDR3 DNA: TGTGCCAGTAGGGCTACAGGGGCCGACTATGGCTACACCTTC. Its translation is CASRATGADYGYTF.